Listed below are T cell receptor beta chains from one sample, sequenced in a study of CD8 T cells in Susac syndrome. TCRdb reprocessed the immunoSEQ multiplex PCR reads via MiXCR and lists one record per CDR3 protein. The sample carries 150,000 to 160,000 distinct CDR3 sequences, less than 97% recorded once. Sequencing was performed on CD8+ T cells from PBMCs. These receptors all come from a human donor with multiple sclerosis. Each CDR3 is given with its conserved first and last residue. A D gene is named only where the DNA matches it firmly. The size of a clone is reported for some rows only, either as once, few or many, or as a class for expanded clones.

>NA|TRBV7-3|TRBJ2-7|NA
TGTGCCAGCAGCTTATTAGGACAGCTAGGGGACGAGCAGTACTTC
CASSLLGQLGDEQYF
>NA|TRBV27|TRBJ2-7|NA
TGTGCCAGCAGTTTCCGGGACGGGGGAGACGAGCAGTACTTC
CASSFRDGGDEQYF
>NA|TRBV30|TRBJ2-5|NA
TGTGCCTGGAGTGTACTGGAGACCCAGTACTTC
CAWSVLETQYF
>NA|TRBV9|TRBJ1-6|NA
TGTGCCAGCAGCGCGGGCAGGGAATCACCCCTCCACTTT
CASSAGRESPLHF
>NA|TRBV12-3/TRBV12-4|TRBJ2-3|NA
TGTGCCAGCAGTCCGGGGGGCACAGATACGCAGTATTTT
CASSPGGTDTQYF
>NA|TRBV23-1|TRBJ1-5|NA
TGCGCCAGCAGTCAATGGTGGAGCAATCAGCCCCAGCATTTT
CASSQWWSNQPQHF
>NA|TRBV13|TRBJ2-3|NA
TGTGCCAGCAGCTTAGTTGTCGGGGATACGCAGTATTTT
CASSLVVGDTQYF
>TRBD2|TRBV12-3/TRBV12-4|TRBJ2-1|NA
TGTGCCAGCAGTTGGGATAGCGGGGGGCCCAACTCCTACAATGAGCAGTTCTTC
CASSWDSGGPNSYNEQFF
>NA|TRBV9|TRBJ2-5|NA
TGTGCCAGCAGCCGACATGACATCGGAGAGACCCAGTACTTC
CASSRHDIGETQYF
>NA|TRBV27|TRBJ2-7|NA
TGTGCCAGCAGTCCCTCCTTCCGCACCTACGAGCAGTACTTC
CASSPSFRTYEQYF
>TRBD1|TRBV9|TRBJ2-2|NA
TGTGCCAGCAGCCCCCGACAGGGGGGCTTCGCCGGGGAGCTGTTTTTT
CASSPRQGGFAGELFF
>NA|TRBV12-3/TRBV12-4|TRBJ1-1|NA
TGTGCCAGCAGTCCCCTCGGGGACACTGAAGCTTTCTTT
CASSPLGDTEAFF
>NA|TRBV7-7|TRBJ2-5|NA
TGTGCTAGCAGCTTAATGTTGGGGAAGACCCAGTACTTC
CASSLMLGKTQYF
>NA|TRBV12-5|TRBJ1-1|few
TGTGCTAGTCGATTAGGTGGCACTGAAGCTTTCTTT
CASRLGGTEAFF
>NA|TRBV28|TRBJ2-1|few
TGTGCCAGCCGAGGGAACAGCTACAATGAGCAGTTCTTC
CASRGNSYNEQFF
>NA|TRBV27|TRBJ2-1|NA
TGTGCCAGCAGTAGCAGGACAGCCAATGAGCAGTTCTTC
CASSSRTANEQFF
>TRBD2|TRBV20-1|TRBJ2-7|NA
TGCAGTGCCCAGGGACTAGCGATCTCCTACGAGCAGTACTTC
CSAQGLAISYEQYF
>TRBD1|TRBV15|TRBJ1-2|NA
TGTGCCACCAGCAGAGATTTATCAAGGCAGGGGGCTGGTGGCTACACCTTC
CATSRDLSRQGAGGYTF
>NA|TRBV2|TRBJ1-2|NA
TGTGCCAGCTCAAGCGTGGAGGGCTACACCTTC
CASSSVEGYTF
>NA|TRBV19|TRBJ1-5|once
TGTGCCAGTAGTATAGCAGGGGAACGACCCCAGCATTTT
CASSIAGERPQHF
>NA|TRBV30|TRBJ2-1|NA
TGTGCCTGGAGAGCAAGGTCCTACAATGAGCAGTTCTTC
CAWRARSYNEQFF
>NA|TRBV18|TRBJ2-1|NA
TGTGCCAGCTCACCACCGTTAGGGGCTGAGCAGTTCTTC
CASSPPLGAEQFF
>NA|TRBV19|TRBJ1-3|NA
TGTGCCAGTAGTATCCCAGGGAGAGGAAACACCATATATTTT
CASSIPGRGNTIYF
>NA|TRBV9|TRBJ1-4|NA
TGTGCCAGCAGCGTAGAAGGAGGGATCAATGAAAAACTGTTTTTT
CASSVEGGINEKLFF
>NA|TRBV29-1|TRBJ2-3|NA
TGCAGCGTTGAAGATCGTACCACGCAGTATTTT
CSVEDRTTQYF
>NA|TRBV11-1|TRBJ2-1|NA
TGTGCCAGCAGCTTAGCTATGGGCGGTAGGAATGAGCAGTTCTTC
CASSLAMGGRNEQFF
>NA|TRBV15|TRBJ2-6|NA
TGTGCCACCAGTGCCTTCTCTGGGGCCAACGTCCTGACTTTC
CATSAFSGANVLTF
>TRBD1|TRBV28|TRBJ1-5|NA
TGTGCCAGCAGCCTTACAGGGGGCACTCAGCCCCAGCATTTT
CASSLTGGTQPQHF
>NA|TRBV29-1|TRBJ1-1|NA
TGCAGCGTTGATGAGACTGAAGCTTTCTTT
CSVDETEAFF
>TRBD1|TRBV7-9|TRBJ1-6|few
TGTGCCAGCAGCTGGGACAGGAGCTCCTATAATTCACCCCTCCACTTT
CASSWDRSSYNSPLHF
>NA|TRBV7-9|TRBJ2-6|NA
TGTGCCAGCAGACAGCCTGGGGCCAACGTCCTGACTTTC
CASRQPGANVLTF
>NA|TRBV20-1|TRBJ2-1|once
TGCAGTGCTAGAGATTCCAAGAATGAGCAGTTCTTC
CSARDSKNEQFF
>NA|TRBV20-1|TRBJ2-3|NA
TGCAGTGACTCGGATACGCAGTATTTT
CSDSDTQYF
>TRBD2|TRBV15|TRBJ2-1|NA
TGTGCCACCAGCAGAGAACCAGCGGGGGGGCCTGAGCAGTTCTTC
CATSREPAGGPEQFF
>NA|TRBV29-1|TRBJ2-7|NA
TGCAGCGTTGGGGGGCGCTTAGTAGAGCAGTACTTC
CSVGGRLVEQYF